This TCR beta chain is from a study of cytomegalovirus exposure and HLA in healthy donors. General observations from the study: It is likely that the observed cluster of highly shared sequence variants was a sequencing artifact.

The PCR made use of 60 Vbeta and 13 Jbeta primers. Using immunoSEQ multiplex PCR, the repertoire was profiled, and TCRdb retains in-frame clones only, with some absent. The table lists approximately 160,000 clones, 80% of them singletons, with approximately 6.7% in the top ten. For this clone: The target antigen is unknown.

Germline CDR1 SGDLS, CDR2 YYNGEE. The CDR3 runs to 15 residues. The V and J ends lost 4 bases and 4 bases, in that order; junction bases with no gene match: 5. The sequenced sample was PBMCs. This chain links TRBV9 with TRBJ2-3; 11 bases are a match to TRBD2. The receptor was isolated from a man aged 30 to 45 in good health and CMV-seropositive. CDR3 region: CASSPSGGMADTQYF. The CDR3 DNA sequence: TGTGCCAGCAGCCCTAGCGGGGGGATGGCAGATACGCAGTATTTT. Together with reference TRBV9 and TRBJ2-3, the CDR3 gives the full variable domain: DSGVTQTPKHLITATGQRVTLRCSPRSGDLSVYWYQQSLDQGLQFLIQYYNGEERAKGNILERFSAQQFPDLHSELNLSSLELGDSALYFCASSPSGGMADTQYFGPGTRLTVL.